This T cell receptor (beta chain) was observed in a study of T-cell reconstitution after alpha-beta-depleted transplantation in children. The study, taken as a whole, reports: Among T cells one year after transplant, newly produced cells accounted for most counts and diversity. Several hundred expanded graft clones reportedly supplied alpha-beta T cells about two months after transplant. Recipient T cells and thymic progenitors that survived were the source of the high TCRbeta diversity seen at day 60 in some patients.

Many counts were recorded for this clonotype. What it recognizes is unknown. Unique molecular identifiers were used to barcode this TCRbeta library. TCRdb re-called the PCR reads with MiXCR, one entry per CDR3 protein. This table holds approximately 150,000 distinct CDR3 sequences, around 9% found once. The source of this sequence is a female patient aged 2-9 years who had a stem cell transplant for congenital amegakaryocytic thrombocytopenia, so the T cells may come from the graft donor. Sequencing was performed on PBMCs, mostly from graft donor cells, taken 180 days after TCRalphabeta/CD19-depleted stem cell transplant.

The DNA for the CDR3 is TGCGCCAGCAGCCAGACAGAACCCGGGGAGCTGTTTTTT. Translated, it gives CASSQTEPGELFF. The chain employs TRBV4-1 and TRBJ2-2; D might be TRBD1 (5 bases). The CDR3 runs to 13 residues. Germline assignment: CDR1 MGHRA and CDR2 YSYEKL. V was clipped by 3 bases and J by 6 bases, with 8 bases between them.